What follows describes a single TCR beta chain. PCR primers comprised 60 Vbeta and 13 Jbeta primers. Some clones are missing from TCRdb's copy, which holds only in-frame ones; the method was immunoSEQ multiplex PCR. The sample shows 100,000 to 150,000 clones, about 84% of them seen only once. The sample comes from a study of cytomegalovirus exposure and HLA in healthy donors. The receptor comes from a man aged 18 to 35 in good health and CMV-seropositive. Sequenced sample: PBMCs.

CDR3 coding DNA: TGTGCCAGCAGCGCTCATACGGTCACCGGGACAGAAGAAGTCTACACCTTC. Residues: CASSAHTVTGTEEVYTF. This chain joins TRBV9 and TRBJ1-2; 7 bases fit TRBD1. CDR1 SGDLS and CDR2 YYNGEE come from the germline V gene. The CDR3 length is 17 residues. Trimming at V came to 3 bases and at J to 10 bases, leaving 21 bases not matched to a gene.